These T cell receptor beta chains were read from a single sample in a study of OX40 agonist ivuxolimab in advanced cancers. The repertoire was sequenced with immunoSEQ multiplex PCR; TCRdb's copy has only in-frame clones and lacks some. The top ten clones hold 2.8% of a sample with 65,000 or so clones, around 86% of them seen once. The source was CD4+ or CD8+ T cells sorted from blood, collected in a trial of the OX40 agonist ivuxolimab. Receptor source: an adult with an advanced solid tumor such as melanoma, head and neck, liver or kidney cancer. The CDR3 runs from the conserved cysteine through the conserved F or W. The D gene is left open where the match is weak. Not all rows give a size; the values are once, few, many and, for expanded clones, a class.

V: TRBV7-9
D: NA
size: NA
J: TRBJ1-4
CDR3: CASSSTTGDEKLFF
DNA: TGTGCCAGCAGCTCTACGACGGGGGATGAAAAACTGTTTTTT

V: TRBV2
D: TRBD1
size: few
J: TRBJ1-6
CDR3: CASSARTGGGNSPLHF
DNA: TGTGCCAGCAGTGCTCGGACAGGGGGCGGTAATTCACCCCTCCACTTT

V: TRBV30
D: NA
size: once
J: TRBJ2-2
CDR3: CAWSLGGGELFF
DNA: TGTGCCTGGAGCCTAGGGGGCGGGGAGCTGTTTTTT

V: TRBV9
D: TRBD2
size: NA
J: TRBJ2-2
CDR3: CASSPLAGGDTGELFF
DNA: TGTGCCAGCAGCCCCTTAGCGGGGGGGGACACCGGGGAGCTGTTTTTT

V: TRBV6-6
D: TRBD1
size: NA
J: TRBJ2-7
CDR3: CASSNPGQGRNEQYF
DNA: TGTGCCAGCAGCAATCCAGGACAGGGACGGAACGAGCAGTACTTC

V: TRBV7-9
D: NA
size: NA
J: TRBJ2-3
CDR3: CASSSLGEPDTQYF
DNA: TGTGCCAGCAGCTCGCTGGGGGAACCAGATACGCAGTATTTT

V: TRBV7-2
D: NA
size: NA
J: TRBJ1-4
CDR3: CASSQTGFNEKLFF
DNA: TGTGCCAGCAGCCAGACAGGCTTTAATGAAAAACTGTTTTTT

V: TRBV18
D: NA
size: NA
J: TRBJ2-3
CDR3: CASSPRQGKTDTQYF
DNA: TGTGCCAGCTCACCCCGCCAGGGGAAGACAGATACGCAGTATTTT

V: TRBV6-5
D: NA
size: few
J: TRBJ2-3
CDR3: CASSYGGAGTDTQYF
DNA: TGTGCCAGCAGTTACGGGGGGGCGGGAACAGATACGCAGTATTTT

V: TRBV5-1
D: NA
size: NA
J: TRBJ1-2
CDR3: CASSLAQNRGYTF
DNA: TGCGCCAGCAGCTTGGCCCAGAACCGGGGCTACACCTTC

V: TRBV5-5
D: NA
size: NA
J: TRBJ2-3
CDR3: CASSFEVTDTQYF
DNA: TGTGCCAGCAGCTTTGAGGTAACAGATACGCAGTATTTT

V: TRBV30
D: TRBD1
size: NA
J: TRBJ2-1
CDR3: CACPWDSEHDEQFF
DNA: TGTGCCTGCCCGTGGGACAGCGAGCACGATGAGCAGTTCTTC

V: TRBV10-3
D: NA
size: NA
J: TRBJ1-5
CDR3: CAISESFHQPQHF
DNA: TGTGCCATCAGTGAGTCGTTCCATCAGCCCCAGCATTTT

V: TRBV21-1
D: NA
size: NA
J: TRBJ2-7
CDR3: CASPRRTVQYGDEQYF
DNA: TGTGCCAGCCCCCGGCGCACGGTACAGTACGGGGACGAGCAGTACTTC

V: TRBV19
D: TRBD1
size: NA
J: TRBJ1-5
CDR3: CASRKTGAHQPQHF
DNA: TGTGCCAGTAGGAAGACAGGGGCCCATCAGCCCCAGCATTTT

V: TRBV5-4
D: NA
size: NA
J: TRBJ2-1
CDR3: CASSFRGAVWGNEQFF
DNA: TGTGCCAGCAGCTTTAGGGGGGCCGTTTGGGGGAATGAGCAGTTCTTC

V: TRBV29-1
D: NA
size: NA
J: TRBJ1-2
CDR3: CSVEEGFLYGYTF
DNA: TGCAGCGTTGAGGAGGGCTTCCTCTATGGCTACACCTTC

V: TRBV6-5
D: NA
size: NA
J: TRBJ1-6
CDR3: CASNEVLASPLHF
DNA: TGTGCCAGCAATGAGGTGCTGGCTTCACCCCTCCACTTT

V: TRBV30
D: NA
size: NA
J: TRBJ1-2
CDR3: CAWSARDSYGYTF
DNA: TGTGCCTGGAGTGCCCGGGACTCCTATGGCTACACCTTC

V: TRBV28
D: NA
size: NA
J: TRBJ2-5
CDR3: CASSFSASAQYF
DNA: TGTGCCAGCAGTTTTTCTGCTAGCGCCCAGTACTTC

V: TRBV30
D: NA
size: NA
J: TRBJ2-2
CDR3: CAWSGSANTGELFF
DNA: TGTGCCTGGAGTGGCAGCGCGAACACCGGGGAGCTGTTTTTT

V: TRBV28
D: TRBD1
size: NA
J: TRBJ1-5
CDR3: CASRRTGANQPQHF
DNA: TGTGCCAGCAGGCGGACAGGGGCCAACCAGCCCCAGCATTTT

V: TRBV23-1
D: NA
size: few
J: TRBJ1-5
CDR3: CASSQGGYQPQHF
DNA: TGCGCCAGCAGTCAAGGAGGTTATCAGCCCCAGCATTTT

V: TRBV5-8
D: NA
size: NA
J: TRBJ2-7
CDR3: CASGFGESYEQYF
DNA: TGTGCCAGCGGGTTCGGGGAGAGCTACGAGCAGTACTTC

V: TRBV7-9
D: NA
size: NA
J: TRBJ2-2
CDR3: CASSQAGTTNTGELFF
DNA: TGTGCCAGCAGCCAAGCCGGGACAACAAACACCGGGGAGCTGTTTTTT

V: TRBV28
D: NA
size: NA
J: TRBJ2-1
CDR3: CASSLSDLVIRYEQFF
DNA: TGTGCCAGCAGTTTATCCGACCTTGTAATAAGGTATGAGCAGTTCTTC